Below are 8 T cell receptor beta chains sequenced from a single sample in a study of cytomegalovirus exposure and HLA in healthy donors listed by TCRdb under 2017. The protocol used for the library was the immunoSEQ multiplex PCR assay. A mixture of 60 forward primers for TCR Vbeta segments and 13 reverse primers for TCR Jbeta segments was used in the multiplex PCR. What TCRdb holds here is the immuneACCESS table cut down to in-frame rearrangements. Part of the clones is not present; checked against another copy, under half of the missing clones reflect an unresolved V gene, and the others are unexplained. Counted in this sample were about 90,000 clones; around 64% of them appeared once. Approximately 2.1% of the sample belongs to the ten largest clones. Sequenced input: PBMCs. The receptor source for this set is a man under 40 in good health and CMV-seronegative.

This clone was seen a handful of times. CDR3 nucleotide sequence: TGTGCCAGCAGTTGGACAGGGTCTACTGAAGCTTTCTTT. This sequence encodes CASSWTGSTEAFF. This rearrangement joins TRBV27 to TRBJ1-1; 8 positions match TRBD1. This CDR3 contains 13 residues. V shed 4 bases, J shed 5 bases, and the junction held 3 bases outside the gene matches. The germline V gene has CDR1 MNHEY and CDR2 SMNVEV (reference sequence).

The chain recombines TRBV9 with TRBJ1-1; the D gene is possibly TRBD1 (5 bases). Germline V gene sequence: CDR1 SGDLS, CDR2 YYNGEE. The CDR3 length is 15 residues. With 5 bases removed from V and 4 bases from J, the gap between germline ends came to 18 bases. Here the CDR3 DNA reads TGTGCCAGCAGTCCTAGTTCCGCGGGGCTCACTGAAGCTTTCTTT. Translation gives CASSPSSAGLTEAFF.

The genes are TRBV9 and TRBJ2-3, with 7 bases lining up with TRBD2. J was trimmed by 4 bases and V by 0 bases; bases with no gene match: 14. Germline CDR1 SGDLS, CDR2 YYNGEE. The CDR3 sequence is 18 residues long. The CDR3 DNA reads TGTGCCAGCAGCGTAGGGGCCCTTGGGGGGGAAGGCGCAGATACGCAGTATTTT. Protein product: CASSVGALGGEGADTQYF.

This clone was found a few times. The chain has TRBV5-6 and TRBJ2-2; D is possibly TRBD1 (6 bases). CDR3 length equals 16 residues. The germline V gene encodes CDR1 SGHDT and CDR2 YYEEEE. The V end was cut by 1 base, the J end by 4 bases, with 14 bases between. The CDR3 region is CASSLYGTGLTGELFF. The CDR3 bases are TGTGCCAGCAGCTTGTATGGTACAGGGCTCACCGGGGAGCTGTTTTTT.

The V call is TRBV12-5, the J call TRBJ1-5, with 10 positions matching TRBD1. The ends lost 3 bases at V and 6 bases at J; junction bases unmatched: 5. The CDR3 extends over 15 amino acids. The germline gives CDR1 LGHNT, CDR2 FRNRAP. Written as DNA, the CDR3 is TGTGCTAGTGGTTTCGGGACAGGGGTTGGTCAGCCCCAGCATTTT. Its translation: CASGFGTGVGQPQHF.

The genes are TRBV10-3 and TRBJ1-5; maybe TRBD1 (6 bases). Deletions cut 2 bases from V and 6 bases from J, with 11 bases between. The length of the CDR3 is 14 residues. The germline CDR1 and CDR2 sequences are ENHRY and SYGVKD. CDR3: CAISETGRVQPQHF. Here the CDR3 DNA reads TGTGCCATCAGTGAGACAGGGCGTGTTCAGCCCCAGCATTTT.

The V and J genes are TRBV27 and TRBJ1-2; D gene uncertain. CDR3 length equals 14 residues. Germline CDR1 and CDR2: MNHEY and SMNVEV (reference sequence). V lost 6 bases to trimming and J lost 4 bases, with 15 bases between them. CDR3 coding DNA: TGTGCCAGCAGCCCCCCAGGTCTGGGCTATGGCTACACCTTC. It codes for CASSPPGLGYGYTF.

This clone was seen more than once but under ten times. The V call is TRBV28, the J call TRBJ1-2, with a tentative D call TRBD1 (6 bases). Germline assignment: CDR1 MDHEN and CDR2 SYDVKM. This CDR3 spans 14 amino acids. The ends were cut back, 5 bases at V and 6 bases at J, with 16 bases in the middle. The CDR3 loop is CASSPPDRIHGYTF. CDR3 DNA sequence: TGTGCCAGCAGTCCACCCGACAGGATCCATGGCTACACCTTC.